This T cell receptor beta chain was documented in a study of human T cells and chemical hapten exposure. Looking at the study overall: Upper back patch tests used 0.01% DPC, scored after 6 days. Study-wide points: Versus controls, expanded TCRs had significantly more large CDR3 similarity clusters.

This clonotype came up once. Antigen unknown. A single base separates this from a much larger clone, so it may be a read error. The CDR3 is 14 amino acids. Germline V gives CDR1 SGHNT, CDR2 YYREEE (reference sequence). V gave up 1 base and J gave up 5 bases, with 13 bases separating them. The study's library attached unique molecular identifiers to single cDNA molecules. TCRdb used MiXCR to reprocess the RACE reads, holding one entry per CDR3 protein. This sample has approximately 49,000 distinct CDR3 sequences, with roughly 9.5% found just once. Time point noted: patch test 1, 2 weeks after DPC sensitization. Treatment reported: therapeutic diphenylcyclopropenone sensitization with weekly scalp DPC.

The specimen comprised whole blood, sampled in connection with sensitization to the hapten diphenylcyclopropenone (DPC). The chain joins TRBV5-4 to TRBJ2-7, with D possibly being TRBD2 (7 bases). The TCR comes from a woman aged 45 to 65 with alopecia areata. Some clones in this sample may be carry-over from other donors' samples. The CDR3 DNA is TGTGCCAGCAGCTTGATTCGGGGGGCAAACGAGCAGTACTTC. It specifies CASSLIRGANEQYF.